The 5 T cell receptor beta chains in this list originate from one sample, sequenced in a study of sequential checkpoint blockade in melanoma. The method was immunoSEQ multiplex PCR; TCRdb's version includes in-frame clones alone and lacks a portion of them. The sample has approximately 220 clones, 20% to 25% seen once. Indicated treatment: randomized to nivolumab then ipilimumab (arm A) or the reverse (arm B). The starting material was tumor tissue (inferred from file names), obtained from a patient given nivolumab and ipilimumab in sequence. The receptors come from a human donor with melanoma.

This clone is large. V and J are TRBV10-3 and TRBJ1-2; 7 bases agree with TRBD1. Germline values: CDR1 ENHRY, CDR2 SYGVKD. The length of the CDR3 is 15 residues. With 2 bases clipped from V and 5 bases from J, the junction kept 8 bases outside the gene matches. As DNA, the CDR3 is TGTGCCATCAGTGAGGGTGTGGGACAGTTTTATGGCTACACCTTC. Translating it yields CAISEGVGQFYGYTF.

This clone has just a few counts. This chain links TRBV11-3 with TRBJ1-2; TRBD1 aligns across 7 bases. The CDR3 runs to 14 residues. V shed 7 bases and J 2 bases; nucleotides not matched to a gene: 7. Germline values: CDR1 SGHNT, CDR2 YENEEA. CDR3 sequence (DNA): TGTGCCAGCACCGAGGGGGCAGTAAACTATGGCTACACCTTC. It specifies CASTEGAVNYGYTF.

A few counts support this clone. V is TRBV9 and J is TRBJ1-1; D call uncertain. V lost 0 bases, J lost 1 base, and 13 bases lay in between. The CDR3 consists of 16 residues. Per germline, CDR1 SGDLS and CDR2 YYNGEE. This CDR3 reads CASSVDPEGPNTEAFF. In DNA form, the CDR3 reads TGTGCCAGCAGCGTAGATCCGGAGGGCCCGAACACTGAAGCTTTCTTT.

Only a few counts were recorded for this clone. The chain joins TRBV11-3 to TRBJ2-5; 7 bases align to TRBD1. Looked up from germline, CDR1 is SGHNT and CDR2 is YENEEA. J was trimmed by 4 bases and V by 3 bases; bases with no gene match: 5. CDR3 length: 14 residues. The CDR3 is CASSLRTGPETQYF. The CDR3 coding sequence is TGTGCCAGCAGCTTGAGGACAGGCCCAGAGACCCAGTACTTC.

This clone is labeled hyperexpanded. The chain links TRBV5-1 to TRBJ2-1; D not resolved. The CDR3 extends over 15 amino acids. V was pared by 3 bases and J by 0 bases, with 10 bases between. Germline V lookup: CDR1 SGHRS, CDR2 YFSETQ. CDR3 DNA: TGCGCCAGCAGCTCCCGCGAGAGCTCCTACAATGAGCAGTTCTTC. It is translated as CASSSRESSYNEQFF.